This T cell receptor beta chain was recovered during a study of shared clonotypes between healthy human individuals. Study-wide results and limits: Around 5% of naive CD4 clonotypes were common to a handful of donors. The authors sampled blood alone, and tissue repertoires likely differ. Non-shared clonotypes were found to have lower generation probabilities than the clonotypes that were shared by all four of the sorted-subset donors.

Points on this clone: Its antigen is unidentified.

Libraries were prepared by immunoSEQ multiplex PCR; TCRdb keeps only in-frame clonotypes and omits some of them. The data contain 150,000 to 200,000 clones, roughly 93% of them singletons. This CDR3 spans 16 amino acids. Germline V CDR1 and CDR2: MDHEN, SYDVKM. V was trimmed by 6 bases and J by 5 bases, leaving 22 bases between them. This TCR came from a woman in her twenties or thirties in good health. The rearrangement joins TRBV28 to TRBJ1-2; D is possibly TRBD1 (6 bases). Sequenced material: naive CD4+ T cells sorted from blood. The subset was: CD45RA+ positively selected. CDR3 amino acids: CASRSPGTIMGYGYTF. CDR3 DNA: TGTGCCAGCAGGTCCCCCGGGACAATAATGGGGTATGGCTACACCTTC.